The entry that follows covers one T cell receptor beta chain sequence. Its antigen is not known. No cell sorting was done before RNA was extracted from the tissue. This sample stems from a study of tumor and adjacent non-tumor tissue in lung cancer. Study background: The patients, 10 or so men and 5 or 6 women, were roughly 30 to 76 with stage I to III disease.

The CDR3 has 14 residues. V dropped 3 bases and J dropped 1 base, with 7 bases sitting between them. CDR1 and CDR2 from the germline V gene are LGHNT and FRNRAP. Study-level findings and limits: In normal lung, the top 100 clones were significantly more dominant than in tumor.

The library came from three nested PCR rounds adapted from ARM-PCR protocols. MiXCR, applied by TCRdb to the multiplex PCR reads, yields one record per CDR3 protein. The sample holds 200,000 to 250,000 distinct CDR3 sequences, 60% to 85% seen once. The sequence derives from a man aged 60 to 75 with non-small cell lung cancer. Sequenced material: lung tumor tissue. The genes are TRBV12-5 and TRBJ1-5; no definite D call. CDR3 nucleotides: TGTGCTAGTGGTTTTCCCCGGAGCAATCAGCCCCAGCATTTT. It specifies CASGFPRSNQPQHF.